This T cell receptor (beta chain) was retrieved from a study of T cell responses to AZD1222 COVID-19 vaccine. Points on this clone: Its antigen is undetermined.

The CDR3 runs to 15 residues. V was shortened by 3 bases and J by 2 bases, with 13 bases between the two germline ends. CDR1 and CDR2 (germline): LNHDA, SQIVND (reference sequence). Findings and limits, study-wide: Baseline testing showed seropositivity in only six or seven AZD1222 recipients.

TCRdb keeps only in-frame clones here, not all; method: immunoSEQ multiplex PCR. This table has 150,000 to 200,000 clones, around 87% appearing once. The starting material was peripheral blood, obtained on day 0 of MenACWY control vaccination. The receptor's source is an adult in good health. The chain couples TRBV19 to TRBJ1-2; D is undetermined. In DNA, the CDR3 is TGTGCCAGTAGTATTTGGGGAGGGAACAACTATGGCTACACCTTC. Protein: CASSIWGGNNYGYTF.